This note documents a single T cell receptor beta chain sequence. CDR3 length: 11 amino acids. V gave up 5 bases and J gave up 9 bases, with 9 bases separating them. The germline V gene has CDR1 SGDLS and CDR2 YYNGEE. The data were obtained in a study of T cell changes during pregnancy in multiple sclerosis. Profiling relied on immunoSEQ multiplex PCR, and the TCRdb table lists in-frame clones only, not all of them. The data show around 52,000 clones, about 90% seen once. Material: CD4+ T cells from peripheral blood mononuclear cells, obtained in the second trimester of pregnancy. The chain is built from TRBV9 and TRBJ1-3; D unclear. This receptor was identified in a female donor with multiple sclerosis, enrolled in a pregnancy study. The CDR3: CASRTGSTIYF. For the CDR3, the DNA is TGTGCCAGCAGGACGGGGTCCACCATATATTTT.